The present T cell receptor (beta chain) was sequenced within a study of OX40 agonist ivuxolimab in advanced cancers. As for the study more broadly: The costimulatory receptor OX40 (CD134) was targeted by ivuxolimab, a fully human IgG2 agonistic monoclonal antibody. Intravenous ivuxolimab was administered to patients every 2 weeks at six dose levels: 0.01, 0.1, 0.3, 1.5, 3 and 10 mg/kg. Peripheral TCRbeta sequencing aimed to test whether ivuxolimab altered TCR sequence diversity and caused clonal T-cell expansion. Partial responses occurred in three dose-escalation patients: two with cutaneous melanoma and one with hepatocellular carcinoma. The paper describes the monotherapy dose-escalation part (N ≈ 52 patients) of the phase I trial of ivuxolimab. Prior anti-PD-1, anti-PD-L1 or anti-CTLA-4 therapy was permitted, and checkpoint inhibitors had been received by more than 35% of dose-escalation patients. Of the approximately 54 dose-escalation patients, hepatocellular carcinoma was present in about 20, melanoma in some 15, renal cell carcinoma in 9 and head and neck cancer in 9. A male proportion of roughly 80% and a mean age of around 60 years, ranging from roughly 23 to 85, were recorded for the dose-escalation cohort.

The trial excluded patients who had a history of autoimmune disease or who were on systemic immunosuppression. Peripheral blood for TCR sequencing was collected from all dose cohorts at baseline, on cycle 4 day 1, and on cycle 7 day 1. Samples were obtained from an open-label, multicenter, first-in-human phase I dose-escalation trial of ivuxolimab. Adults with locally advanced or metastatic melanoma, renal cell carcinoma, hepatocellular carcinoma or head and neck squamous cell carcinoma were enrolled in the trial. CD4+ and CD8+ T cells were sorted separately from peripheral blood before TCR sequencing. In regard to this clone: Its antigen is still unknown. No clone much larger than this one lies a single base away; base qualities are absent.

Summary of the overall study and its limitations: Low levels of normalized T-cell clonal expansion were also seen in some patients who did not respond. After ivuxolimab, more expanded clones were found on average in CD8+ T cells than in CD4+ T cells. Clonal expansion of both CD4+ and CD8+ blood T cells was observed from baseline to week 6 at doses 0.1 to 3.0 mg/kg. The antigen specificity of the clonally expanded peripheral T cells was not determined. In the 0.1-3.0 mg/kg groups, partial responders had among the lowest normalized peripheral clonal expansion, particularly in CD8+ T cells.

To sequence the TCRbeta CDR3 region, genomic DNA was isolated from the sorted cells. The immunoSEQ Assay was used for sequencing of TCRbeta CDR3 regions. Here the immuneACCESS table is served through TCRdb, limited to in-frame sequences with V and J called. Missing clones are a known gap in these copies; in checked studies unresolved V genes cover under half, and the rest lacks a known reason. Counted in this sample were some 82,000 clones; about 91% of them appeared once. The top ten clones comprise about 2.3% of the sample. The sequencing used CD4+ or CD8+ T cells sorted from blood, collected in a trial of the OX40 agonist ivuxolimab. The receptor was isolated from an adult with an advanced solid tumor such as melanoma, head and neck, liver or kidney cancer.

The DNA reads as follows: TGTGCCTGGGGGGCGTTGGAGGGGTCCGAGCAGTACTTC. Translation gives CAWGALEGSEQYF. Here the chain combines TRBV30 and TRBJ2-7; a weak D assignment points to TRBD2 (6 bases agree). CDR1 and CDR2 were assigned from the germline V gene (reference sequence) as GTSNPN and SVGIG. Trimming costs V 5 bases and J 6 bases, and their ends lie 17 bases apart. The CDR3 measures 13 amino acids from cysteine to phenylalanine. Solely the CDR3 DNA is kept, with 39 bases framed from the first base.